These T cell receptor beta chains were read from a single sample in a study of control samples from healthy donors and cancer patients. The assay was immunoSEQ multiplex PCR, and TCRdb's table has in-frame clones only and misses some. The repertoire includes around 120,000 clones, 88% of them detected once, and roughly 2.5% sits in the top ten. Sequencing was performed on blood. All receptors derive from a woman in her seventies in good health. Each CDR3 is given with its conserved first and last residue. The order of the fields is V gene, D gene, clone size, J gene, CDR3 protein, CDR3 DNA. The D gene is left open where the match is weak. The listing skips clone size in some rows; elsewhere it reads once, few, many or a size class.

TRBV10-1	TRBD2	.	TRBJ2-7	CASSAPASGKYEQYF	TGCGCCAGCAGTGCCCCGGCTAGCGGAAAATACGAGCAGTACTTC
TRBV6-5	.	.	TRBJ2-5	CASSRDNQETQYF	TGTGCCAGCAGCCGGGACAACCAAGAGACCCAGTACTTC
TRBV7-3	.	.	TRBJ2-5	CASSLNGLGGETQYF	TGTGCCAGCAGCTTAAACGGTCTAGGAGGGGAGACCCAGTACTTC
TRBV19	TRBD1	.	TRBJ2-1	CATQIRETGGISIDEQFF	TGTGCCACGCAGATCCGAGAGACAGGGGGCATAAGTATAGATGAGCAGTTCTTC
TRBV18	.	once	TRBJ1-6	CASSPLGVRGGYSPLHF	TGTGCCAGCTCACCACTCGGGGTGCGGGGGGGTTACTCACCCCTCCACTTT
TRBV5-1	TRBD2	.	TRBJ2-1	CASSPRAGGRPEQFF	TGCGCCAGCAGCCCTCGAGCGGGGGGGCGTCCGGAGCAGTTCTTC
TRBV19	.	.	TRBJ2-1	CASSGGERYNEQFF	TGTGCCAGTAGTGGCGGGGAGCGATACAATGAGCAGTTCTTC
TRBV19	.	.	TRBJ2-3	CASSAGLHTDTQYF	TGTGCCAGTAGCGCCGGACTACACACAGATACGCAGTATTTT
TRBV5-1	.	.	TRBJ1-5	CASSLDQGNQPQHF	TGCGCCAGCAGCTTGGATCAGGGCAATCAGCCCCAGCATTTT
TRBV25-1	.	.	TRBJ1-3	CATQMGSGNTIYF	TGTGCCACCCAGATGGGGTCTGGAAACACCATATATTTT
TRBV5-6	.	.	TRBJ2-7	CASSLSSAAYEQYF	TGTGCCAGCAGCTTGAGTTCAGCTGCCTACGAGCAGTACTTC
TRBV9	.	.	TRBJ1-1	CASSDLGASRTTEAFF	TGTGCCAGCAGCGACTTAGGAGCTTCGCGGACCACTGAAGCTTTCTTT
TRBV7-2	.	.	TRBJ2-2	CASSLTQGGVVGELFF	TGTGCCAGCAGCTTAACACAGGGTGGTGTGGTCGGGGAGCTGTTTTTT
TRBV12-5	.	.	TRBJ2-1	CASGLRDTAYNEQFF	TGTGCTAGTGGCCTCCGGGACACCGCCTACAATGAGCAGTTCTTC
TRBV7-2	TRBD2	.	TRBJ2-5	CASSAPGGPETQYF	TGTGCCAGCAGCGCCCCGGGGGGGCCGGAGACCCAGTACTTC
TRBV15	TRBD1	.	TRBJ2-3	CATSMDRGGDTQYF	TGTGCCACCAGCATGGACAGGGGAGGAGATACGCAGTATTTT
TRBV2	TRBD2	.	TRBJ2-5	CASRAGGFGMETQYF	TGTGCCAGCCGGGCGGGGGGGTTCGGAATGGAGACCCAGTACTTC
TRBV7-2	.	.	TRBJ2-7	CASSLGRAYEQYF	TGTGCCAGCAGCTTAGGCAGGGCCTACGAGCAGTACTTC
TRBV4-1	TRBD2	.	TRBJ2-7	CASSQVGGFYEQYF	TGCGCCAGCAGCCAAGTGGGGGGGTTCTACGAGCAGTACTTC
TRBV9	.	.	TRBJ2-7	CASSGGLTDVYEQYF	TGTGCCAGCAGTGGGGGACTTACCGATGTCTACGAGCAGTACTTC
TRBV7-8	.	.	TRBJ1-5	CASSLEDGSNQPQHF	TGTGCCAGCAGCTTAGAAGACGGAAGCAATCAGCCCCAGCATTTT
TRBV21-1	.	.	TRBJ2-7	CASSKDTSIWYEQYF	TGTGCCAGCAGCAAAGACACGAGTATCTGGTACGAGCAGTACTTC
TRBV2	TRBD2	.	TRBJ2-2	CASGSGGNTGELFF	TGTGCCAGCGGCAGCGGGGGGAACACCGGGGAGCTGTTTTTT
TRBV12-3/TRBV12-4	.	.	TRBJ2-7	CASSLEAHRPYF	TGTGCCAGCAGTTTAGAGGCCCATAGGCCGTACTTC
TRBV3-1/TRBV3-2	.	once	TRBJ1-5	CASSQVGLGDQPQHF	TGTGCCAGCAGCCAAGTTGGGCTGGGTGATCAGCCCCAGCATTTT
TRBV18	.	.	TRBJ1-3	CASSPGSDGNTIYF	TGTGCCAGCTCACCGGGCAGCGATGGAAACACCATATATTTT
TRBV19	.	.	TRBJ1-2	CASSPQSQVNYGYTF	TGTGCCAGTAGTCCCCAATCGCAGGTAAACTATGGCTACACCTTC
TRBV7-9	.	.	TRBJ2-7	CASSGLGGRGGNYEQYF	TGTGCCAGCAGCGGGCTAGGGGGGAGGGGCGGGAACTACGAGCAGTACTTC
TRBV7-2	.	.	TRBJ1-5	CASSRRYSSNQPQHF	TGTGCCAGCAGCCGTCGGTATTCAAGCAATCAGCCCCAGCATTTT
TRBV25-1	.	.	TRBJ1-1	CASSETGGQGKAFF	TGTGCCAGCAGTGAAACTGGGGGTCAGGGAAAGGCTTTCTTT
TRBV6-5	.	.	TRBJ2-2	CASSYGGSSGELFF	TGTGCCAGCAGTTACGGCGGTTCTAGCGGGGAGCTGTTTTTT
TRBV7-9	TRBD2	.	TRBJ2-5	CASSLYLAGAETQYF	TGTGCCAGCAGCTTATATCTAGCGGGGGCAGAGACCCAGTACTTC
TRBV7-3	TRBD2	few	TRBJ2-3	CASGSGGAIDTQYF	TGTGCCAGCGGGAGCGGGGGGGCAATCGATACGCAGTATTTT
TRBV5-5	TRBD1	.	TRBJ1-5	CASSWGQDLGPQHF	TGTGCCAGCAGCTGGGGACAGGACCTAGGGCCCCAGCATTTT
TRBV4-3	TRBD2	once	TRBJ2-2	CASSQEPSGGLNTGELFF	TGCGCCAGCAGCCAAGAACCTAGCGGGGGGCTGAACACCGGGGAGCTGTTTTTT
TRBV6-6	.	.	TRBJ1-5	CASSYLRGSNQPQHF	TGTGCCAGCAGTTACCTCCGCGGCAGCAATCAGCCCCAGCATTTT
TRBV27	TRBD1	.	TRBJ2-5	CASSFLGQGVETQYF	TGTGCCAGCAGTTTTTTGGGACAGGGGGTAGAGACCCAGTACTTC
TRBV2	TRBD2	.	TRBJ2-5	CASSEDGGAQETQYF	TGTGCCAGCAGTGAAGACGGGGGGGCCCAAGAGACCCAGTACTTC
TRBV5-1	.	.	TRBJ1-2	CASSSGVGINYGYTF	TGCGCCAGCAGCTCTGGCGTCGGGATTAACTATGGCTACACCTTC
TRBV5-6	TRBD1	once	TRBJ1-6	CASSLGTGYYNSPLHF	TGTGCCAGCAGCTTGGGGACAGGTTACTATAATTCACCCCTCCACTTT
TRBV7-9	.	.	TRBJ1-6	CASRSGGDSPLHF	TGTGCCAGCAGGTCTGGGGGGGATTCACCCCTCCACTTT